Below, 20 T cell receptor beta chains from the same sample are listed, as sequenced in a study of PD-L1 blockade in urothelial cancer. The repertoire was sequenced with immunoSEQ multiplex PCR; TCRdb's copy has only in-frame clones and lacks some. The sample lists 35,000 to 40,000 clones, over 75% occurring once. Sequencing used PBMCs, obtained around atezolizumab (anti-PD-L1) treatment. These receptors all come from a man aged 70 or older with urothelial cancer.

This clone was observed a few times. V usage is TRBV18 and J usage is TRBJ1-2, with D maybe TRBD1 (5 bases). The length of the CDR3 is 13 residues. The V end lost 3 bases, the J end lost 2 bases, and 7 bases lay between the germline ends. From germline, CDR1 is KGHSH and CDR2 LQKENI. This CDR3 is CASSPRTNYGYTF. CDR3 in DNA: TGTGCCAGCTCACCTCGGACAAACTATGGCTACACCTTC. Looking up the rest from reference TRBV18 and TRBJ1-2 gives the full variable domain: NAGVMQNPRHLVRRRGQEARLRCSPMKGHSHVYWYRQLPEEGLKFMVYLQKENIIDESGMPKERFSAEFPKEGPSILRIQQVVRGDSAAYFCASSPRTNYGYTFGSGTRLTVV.

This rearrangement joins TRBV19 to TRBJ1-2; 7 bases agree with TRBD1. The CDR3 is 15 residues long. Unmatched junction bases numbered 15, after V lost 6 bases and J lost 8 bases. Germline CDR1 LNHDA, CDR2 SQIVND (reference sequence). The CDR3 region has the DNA TGTGCCAGTAGACCGACCTTTACAGGGGTGGGAGGCTACACCTTC. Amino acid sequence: CASRPTFTGVGGYTF. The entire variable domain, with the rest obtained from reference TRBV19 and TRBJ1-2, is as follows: DGGITQSPKYLFRKEGQNVTLSCEQNLNHDAMYWYRQDPGQGLRLIYYSQIVNDFQKGDIAEGYSVSREKKESFPLTVTSAQKNPTAFYLCASRPTFTGVGGYTFGSGTRLTVV.

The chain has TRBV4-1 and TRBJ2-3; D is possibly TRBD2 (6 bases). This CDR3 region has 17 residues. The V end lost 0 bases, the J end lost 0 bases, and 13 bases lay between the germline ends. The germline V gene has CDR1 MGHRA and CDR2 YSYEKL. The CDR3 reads CASSQDPLAISTDTQYF. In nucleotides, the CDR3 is TGCGCCAGCAGCCAAGATCCGCTAGCGATTAGCACAGATACGCAGTATTTT.

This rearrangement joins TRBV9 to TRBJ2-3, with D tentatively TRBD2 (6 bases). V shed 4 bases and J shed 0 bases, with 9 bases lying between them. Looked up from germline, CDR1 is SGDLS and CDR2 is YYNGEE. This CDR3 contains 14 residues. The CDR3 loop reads CASSPSGSTDTQYF. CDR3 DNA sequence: TGTGCCAGCAGCCCGAGCGGGAGCACAGATACGCAGTATTTT.

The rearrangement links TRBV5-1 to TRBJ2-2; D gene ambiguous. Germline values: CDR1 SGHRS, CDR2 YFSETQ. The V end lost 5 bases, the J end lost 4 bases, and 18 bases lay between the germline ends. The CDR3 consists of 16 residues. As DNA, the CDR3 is TGCGCCAGCAGTCTGCCCCGACTCCCGGGCACCGGGGAGCTGTTTTTT. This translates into CASSLPRLPGTGELFF. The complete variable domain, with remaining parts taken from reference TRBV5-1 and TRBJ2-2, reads KAGVTQTPRYLIKTRGQQVTLSCSPISGHRSVSWYQQTPGQGLQFLFEYFSETQRNKGNFPGRFSGRQFSNSRSEMNVSTLELGDSALYLCASSLPRLPGTGELFFGEGSRLTVL.

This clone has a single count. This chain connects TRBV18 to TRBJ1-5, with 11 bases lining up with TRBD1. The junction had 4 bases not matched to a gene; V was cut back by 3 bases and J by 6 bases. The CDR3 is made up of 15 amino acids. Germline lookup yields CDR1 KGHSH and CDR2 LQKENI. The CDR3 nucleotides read TGTGCCAGCTCACCCGGACAGGGGGCAGGTCAGCCCCAGCATTTT. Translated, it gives CASSPGQGAGQPQHF.

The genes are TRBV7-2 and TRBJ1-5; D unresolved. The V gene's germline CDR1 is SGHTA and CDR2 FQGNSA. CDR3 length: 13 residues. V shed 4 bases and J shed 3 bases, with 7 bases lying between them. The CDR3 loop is CASSSQSNQPQHF. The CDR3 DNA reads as TGTGCCAGCAGCTCCCAGTCCAATCAGCCCCAGCATTTT.

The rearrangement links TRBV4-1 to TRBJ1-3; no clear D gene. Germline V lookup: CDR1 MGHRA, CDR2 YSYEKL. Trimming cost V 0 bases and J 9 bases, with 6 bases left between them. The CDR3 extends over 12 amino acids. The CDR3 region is CASSQDRVTIYF. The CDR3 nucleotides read TGCGCCAGCAGCCAAGATCGAGTCACCATATATTTT.

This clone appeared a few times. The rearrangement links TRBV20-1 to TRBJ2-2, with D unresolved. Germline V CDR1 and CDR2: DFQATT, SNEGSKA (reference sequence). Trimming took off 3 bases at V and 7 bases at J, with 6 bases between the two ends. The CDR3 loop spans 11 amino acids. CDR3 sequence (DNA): TGCAGTGCTAGCATACTCGGGGAGCTGTTTTTT. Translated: CSASILGELFF.

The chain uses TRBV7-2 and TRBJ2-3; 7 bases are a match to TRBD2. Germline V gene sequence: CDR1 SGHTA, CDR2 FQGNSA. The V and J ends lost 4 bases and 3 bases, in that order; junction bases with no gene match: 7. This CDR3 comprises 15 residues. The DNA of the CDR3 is TGTGCCAGCAGCTCGCGGACTAGAGGGACAGATACGCAGTATTTT. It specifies CASSSRTRGTDTQYF. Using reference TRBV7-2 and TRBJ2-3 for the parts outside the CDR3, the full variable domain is GAGVSQSPSNKVTEKGKDVELRCDPISGHTALYWYRQSLGQGLEFLIYFQGNSAPDKSGLPSDRFSAERTGGSVSTLTIQRTQQEDSAVYLCASSSRTRGTDTQYFGPGTRLTVL.

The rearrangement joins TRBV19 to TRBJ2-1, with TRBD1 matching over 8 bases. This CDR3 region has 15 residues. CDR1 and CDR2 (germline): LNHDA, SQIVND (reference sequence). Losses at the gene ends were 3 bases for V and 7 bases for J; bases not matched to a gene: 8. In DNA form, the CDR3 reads TGTGCCAGTAGTATGTCCAGGACAGGGATAAATGAGCAGTTCTTC. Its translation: CASSMSRTGINEQFF.

The CDR3 sequence: CASTRTGGEYGYTF. The CDR3, as DNA: TGTGCCAGCACCCGGACAGGGGGAGAATATGGCTACACCTTC. This rearrangement joins TRBV21-1 to TRBJ1-2; no check of the table's D call, TRBD1, against the DNA was made. TRBV21-1 is termed a pseudogene. The CDR3 runs 14 residues.

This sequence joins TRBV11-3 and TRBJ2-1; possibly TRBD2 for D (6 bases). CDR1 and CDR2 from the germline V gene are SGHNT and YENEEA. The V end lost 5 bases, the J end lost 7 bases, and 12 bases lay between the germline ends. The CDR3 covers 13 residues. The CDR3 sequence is CASSNGLMNEQFF. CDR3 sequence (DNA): TGTGCCAGCAGCAACGGACTAATGAATGAGCAGTTCTTC.

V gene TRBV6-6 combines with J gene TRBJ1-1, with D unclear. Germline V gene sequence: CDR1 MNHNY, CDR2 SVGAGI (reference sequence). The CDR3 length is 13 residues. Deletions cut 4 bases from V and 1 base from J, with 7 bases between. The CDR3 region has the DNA TGTGCCAGCAGTTTCGCCGGGAACACTGAAGCTTTCTTT. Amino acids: CASSFAGNTEAFF.

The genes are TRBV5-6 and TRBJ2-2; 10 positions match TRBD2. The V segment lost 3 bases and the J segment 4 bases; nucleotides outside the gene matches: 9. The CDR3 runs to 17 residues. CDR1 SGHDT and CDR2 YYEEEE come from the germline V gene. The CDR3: CASSSLGAGGGTGELFF. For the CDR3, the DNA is TGTGCCAGCAGCTCCCTTGGAGCGGGAGGGGGCACCGGGGAGCTGTTTTTT.

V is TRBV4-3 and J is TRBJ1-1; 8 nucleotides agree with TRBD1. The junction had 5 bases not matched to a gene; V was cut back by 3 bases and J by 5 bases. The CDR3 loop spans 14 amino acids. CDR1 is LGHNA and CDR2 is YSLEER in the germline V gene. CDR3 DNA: TGCGCCAGCAGCCATACCGACAGGGGTACTGAAGCTTTCTTT. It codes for CASSHTDRGTEAFF.

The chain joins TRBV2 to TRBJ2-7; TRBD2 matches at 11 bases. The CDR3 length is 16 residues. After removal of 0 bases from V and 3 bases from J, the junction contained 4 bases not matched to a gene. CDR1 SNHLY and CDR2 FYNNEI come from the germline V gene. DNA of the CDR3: TGTGCCAGCAGTGAAGCGCTAGCGGGAGGCTTCTACGAGCAGTACTTC. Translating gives CASSEALAGGFYEQYF.

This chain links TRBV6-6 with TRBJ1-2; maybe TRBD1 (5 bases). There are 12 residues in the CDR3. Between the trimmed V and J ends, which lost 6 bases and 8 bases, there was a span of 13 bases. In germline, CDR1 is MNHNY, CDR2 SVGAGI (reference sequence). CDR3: CASRRGEEGYTF. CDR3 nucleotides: TGTGCCAGCAGAAGGGGCGAGGAGGGCTACACCTTC.

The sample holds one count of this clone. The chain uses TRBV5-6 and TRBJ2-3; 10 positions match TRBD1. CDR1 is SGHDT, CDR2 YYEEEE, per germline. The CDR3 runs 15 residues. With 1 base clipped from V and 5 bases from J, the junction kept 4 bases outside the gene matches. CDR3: CASSLIGQGVDTQYF. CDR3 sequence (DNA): TGTGCCAGCAGCTTGATTGGACAGGGGGTAGATACGCAGTATTTT.

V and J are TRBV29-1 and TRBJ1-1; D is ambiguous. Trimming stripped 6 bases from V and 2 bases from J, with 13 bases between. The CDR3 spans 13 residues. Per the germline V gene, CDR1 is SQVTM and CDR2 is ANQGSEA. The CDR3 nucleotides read TGCAGCGTGCATGAGGGTGCTAACACTGAAGCTTTCTTT. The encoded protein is CSVHEGANTEAFF.